This T cell receptor beta chain was captured in a study of blood T cell repertoires in COVID-19. For the study at large: COVID-19 samples collected from the United States, Italy and Spain covered acute and convalescent phases. The analysed material was cDNA or gDNA that came from T cells, B-cell-depleted T cells, or PBMCs.

Germline V CDR1 and CDR2: MNHEY, SVGAGI. V gave up 6 bases and J gave up 3 bases; unmatched junction bases: 6. This CDR3 contains 14 residues. In the original analysis: By means of reference gene primer amplification, nucleated cell counts were estimated. This table comes from immunoSEQ multiplex PCR, and its TCRdb copy is limited to in-frame clones, with some not included. V, J and clone size were drawn from that table, and D and trimming were deduced from the DNA. The sample lists 20,000 to 25,000 clones, about nine tenths occurring once. The sequenced sample consisted of peripheral blood. The chain carries TRBV6-5 and TRBJ1-2, with 8 bases fitting TRBD1. The source is an elderly woman with active or convalescent COVID-19. The chain's CDR3 is CASRKDREDYGYTF. The DNA for the CDR3 is TGTGCCAGCAGGAAGGACAGGGAGGACTATGGCTACACCTTC.